Each of the 20 T cell receptor beta chains below was sequenced from the same sample in a study of T cell responses to AZD1222 COVID-19 vaccine. Here immunoSEQ multiplex PCR was the method, and the copy in TCRdb shows in-frame clones only, minus some. Among about 93,000 clones listed, 85% to 90% were seen once. Material: peripheral blood, obtained on day 0 of MenACWY control vaccination. These receptors were obtained from an adult in good health.

The V call is TRBV19, the J call TRBJ1-2; tentatively, D is TRBD1 (5 bases). Trimming took 4 bases from V and 4 from J, leaving 13 bases between them. The CDR3 is made up of 14 amino acids. Germline CDR1 is LNHDA and CDR2 is SQIVND (reference sequence). This CDR3 is CASSTAGWGYGYTF. The CDR3 DNA reads as TGTGCCAGTAGTACCGCAGGGTGGGGCTATGGCTACACCTTC.

This sequence joins TRBV11-2 and TRBJ1-4, with 9 bases identical to TRBD1. Trimming at V came to 7 bases and at J to 6 bases, leaving 18 bases not matched to a gene. Germline V gives CDR1 SGHAT, CDR2 FQNNGV. CDR3 length equals 18 residues. The CDR3, as DNA: TGTGCCAGCATCAAGAGACAGGGGGTTTTAGGAGAAGATGAAAAACTGTTTTTT. It translates to CASIKRQGVLGEDEKLFF.

This clone was recorded once. The V and J genes are TRBV7-9 and TRBJ1-2; 9 bases map to TRBD1. Losses at the gene ends were 5 bases for V and 2 bases for J; bases not matched to a gene: 9. The CDR3 runs 16 residues. Germline CDR1 reads SEHNR; CDR2 reads FQNEAQ (reference sequence). The CDR3 is CASSPQTGGLNYGYTF. CDR3 coding DNA: TGTGCCAGCAGCCCCCAGACAGGGGGACTGAACTATGGCTACACCTTC.

The chain recombines TRBV10-3 with TRBJ1-1; tentatively, D is TRBD1 (6 bases). The V end was cut by 11 bases, the J end by 1 base, with 17 bases between. CDR3 size: 14 residues. Germline-derived CDR1 and CDR2 are ENHRY and SYGVKD. CDR3 DNA: TGTGCCTCTACCCTTTCAGGGGCGAACACTGAAGCTTTCTTT. It encodes CASTLSGANTEAFF.

J is TRBJ2-7 and V is TRBV29-1, with TRBD1 matching over 8 bases. The CDR3 totals 13 residues. With V trimmed by 6 bases and J by 2 bases, 6 bases remained unmatched. Germline V gene data show CDR1 as SQVTM and CDR2 as ANQGSEA. The CDR3 DNA reads as TGCAGCGTGGTGGGACAGGCAACCTACGAGCAGTACTTC. Translated: CSVVGQATYEQYF.

The chain employs TRBV19 and TRBJ1-2; 7 bases fit TRBD1. J lost 7 bases, V lost 5 bases, and 10 bases had no gene match. In germline, CDR1 is LNHDA, CDR2 SQIVND (reference sequence). The CDR3 has 14 amino acids. CDR3 protein: CASSVATGSRGYTF. The CDR3 DNA sequence: TGTGCCAGTAGTGTCGCGACAGGGTCCCGTGGCTACACCTTC.

The chain carries TRBV5-6 and TRBJ1-2; 7 bases agree with TRBD1. The CDR3 consists of 14 residues. Per the germline V gene, CDR1 is SGHDT and CDR2 is YYEEEE. V dropped 4 bases and J dropped 7; count of bases not matched to a gene: 10. The CDR3 DNA follows: TGTGCCAGCAGCCTAAGACAGGGCTTTAGTGGCTACACCTTC. Translation gives CASSLRQGFSGYTF.

The J gene is TRBJ1-6, the V gene TRBV28, with D possibly TRBD1 on 6 matching bases. The CDR3 runs to 15 residues. Germline V CDR1 and CDR2: MDHEN, SYDVKM. V lost 5 bases and J lost 6, with 14 bases in between. The CDR3 sequence: CASSTGNSGNSPLHF. The CDR3 coding sequence is TGTGCCAGCAGTACAGGGAATTCGGGTAATTCACCCCTCCACTTT.

The chain links TRBV6-4 to TRBJ2-3, with D possibly matching TRBD2 (5 bases). The CDR3 loop spans 13 amino acids. In germline, CDR1 is MRHNA, CDR2 SNTAGT. The ends were cut back, 2 bases at V and 4 bases at J, with 7 bases in the middle. In nucleotides, the CDR3 is TGTGCCAGCAGTGACAAGGAGGCAGATACGCAGTATTTT. Its protein is CASSDKEADTQYF.

This clone was counted a single time. The J gene is TRBJ1-1, the V gene TRBV5-5; D remains ambiguous. The CDR3 covers 13 residues. Trimming removed 0 bases from V and 10 bases from J, with 13 bases in between. CDR1 is SGHKS and CDR2 is YYEKEE in the germline V gene (reference sequence). This CDR3 is CASSLGEQRRAFF. The CDR3, as DNA: TGTGCCAGCAGCTTGGGGGAACAACGGAGAGCTTTCTTT.

The CDR3 here is CASSSGRSGANVLTF. The DNA of the CDR3 is TGTGCCAGCAGCTCGGGACGCTCTGGGGCCAACGTCCTGACTTTC. This chain uses TRBV7-3 with TRBJ2-6; the D call may be TRBD1 or TRBD2 (5 bases each). Trimming stripped 4 bases from V and 0 bases from J, with 7 bases between. Per germline, CDR1 SGHTA and CDR2 FQGTGA. The CDR3 sequence is 15 residues long.

V gene TRBV20-1 combines with J gene TRBJ1-1; D is ambiguous. The germline V gene encodes CDR1 DFQATT and CDR2 SNEGSKA (reference sequence). This CDR3 region has 10 residues. V lost 3 bases, J lost 12 bases, and 11 bases lay in between. In nucleotides, the CDR3 is TGCAGTGCTAGTGCAGCGCAAACTTTCTTT. Encoded protein: CSASAAQTFF.

The chain has TRBV18 and TRBJ2-7; D perhaps matches TRBD1 (6 bases). Germline lookup yields CDR1 KGHSH and CDR2 LQKENI. The CDR3 consists of 13 residues. The V gene lost 6 bases and the J gene lost 1 base, with 10 bases spanning the gap. CDR3 DNA sequence: TGTGCCAGCTCGGACAGTGCTTCCTACGAGCAGTACTTC. Protein: CASSDSASYEQYF.

On this clone itself: Different DNA sequences within this sample yield the same CDR3. The chain couples TRBV12-3 or TRBV12-4 to TRBJ2-7; unclear D gene. This CDR3 contains 13 residues. V lost 3 bases and J 2 bases, leaving 8 bases between the germline ends. This chain's CDR3 is CASSFPPPYEQYF. CDR3 coding DNA: TGTGCCAGCAGTTTCCCTCCACCCTACGAGCAGTACTTC.

This clone was detected once. V usage is TRBV5-5 and J usage is TRBJ1-3; D not resolved. Per germline, CDR1 SGHKS and CDR2 YYEKEE (reference sequence). The CDR3 loop spans 15 amino acids. Between the trimmed V and J ends, which lost 4 bases and 0 bases, there was a span of 11 bases. In DNA, the CDR3 is TGTGCCAGCAGCGAGGACGCTATCTCTGGAAACACCATATATTTT. Amino acids: CASSEDAISGNTIYF.

The rearrangement links TRBV27 to TRBJ1-3, with D possibly matching TRBD1 (6 bases). Germline V CDR1 and CDR2: MNHEY, SMNVEV (reference sequence). V lost 6 bases and J 0 bases, leaving 12 bases between the germline ends. The CDR3 runs 15 residues. DNA for the CDR3: TGTGCCAGCAGCTCCGGACAGTACTCTGGAAACACCATATATTTT. It yields the protein CASSSGQYSGNTIYF.

The chain carries TRBV7-3 and TRBJ1-4; D gene ambiguous. The CDR3 runs to 13 residues. The germline V gene encodes CDR1 SGHTA and CDR2 FQGTGA. The V end was cut by 5 bases, the J end by 7 bases, with 11 bases between. The CDR3 sequence is CASSRVVREKLFF. In DNA form, the CDR3 reads TGTGCCAGCAGCAGGGTGGTTCGTGAAAAACTGTTTTTT.

V and J are TRBV4-1 and TRBJ1-2; TRBD1 might be the D (5 bases). This CDR3 contains 15 residues. With 1 base removed from V and 0 bases from J, the gap between germline ends came to 9 bases. The V gene's germline CDR1 is MGHRA and CDR2 YSYEKL. CDR3: CASSQGGGANYGYTF. The CDR3 DNA sequence: TGCGCCAGCAGCCAAGGGGGCGGAGCTAACTATGGCTACACCTTC.

The chain employs TRBV10-3 and TRBJ1-5; TRBD1 might be the D (5 bases). The CDR3 has 16 residues. V shed 0 bases and J shed 5 bases, with 14 bases lying between them. Looked up from germline, CDR1 is ENHRY and CDR2 is SYGVKD. The CDR3 DNA reads as TGTGCCATCAGTGAGTCGTTCACAGGCCGGGATCAGCCCCAGCATTTT. Protein sequence: CAISESFTGRDQPQHF.

This clone was counted a single time. The V call is TRBV7-2, the J call TRBJ1-1; the D is unclear. Deletions cut 4 bases from V and 8 bases from J, with 8 bases between. The germline V gene encodes CDR1 SGHTA and CDR2 FQGNSA. The CDR3 has 11 amino acids. CDR3: CASSYHREAFF. The CDR3 coding sequence is TGTGCCAGCAGCTATCACCGAGAAGCTTTCTTT. Complete variable domain (other parts from reference TRBV7-2 and TRBJ1-1): GAGVSQSPSNKVTEKGKDVELRCDPISGHTALYWYRQSLGQGLEFLIYFQGNSAPDKSGLPSDRFSAERTGGSVSTLTIQRTQQEDSAVYLCASSYHREAFFGQGTRLTVV.